A single sample gave rise to the 17 T cell receptor beta chains below, sequenced in a study of blood T cell repertoires in COVID-19. Data came from immunoSEQ multiplex PCR; TCRdb stores just in-frame clones and leaves some out. The sample has 150,000 to 200,000 clones, 85% to 90% seen once; the top ten hold roughly 9.7%. The sequenced material came from peripheral blood. The origin of the receptors is a woman aged 55-70 years with COVID-19, enrolled during active disease.

Of note for this clone: The junction differs from germline at one of its ends, possibly a read error. V is TRBV30 and J is TRBJ2-7, with D possibly matching TRBD1 (6 bases). Per the germline V gene, CDR1 is GTSNPN and CDR2 is SVGIG (reference sequence). CDR3 size: 11 residues. CDR3 residues: CAWSAGNRVNF. The CDR3 bases are TGTGCCTGGAGTGCCGGGAACAGGGTGAACTTC.

The rearrangement uses TRBV5-1 and TRBJ2-7, with a tentative D call TRBD1 (6 bases). The CDR3 length is 13 residues. The germline V gene has CDR1 SGHRS and CDR2 YFSETQ. V gave up 4 bases and J gave up 1 base, with 9 bases separating them. The CDR3: CASSEDSSYEQYF. The CDR3 bases are TGCGCCAGCAGCGAGGACAGTTCCTACGAGCAGTACTTC.

The gene calls are TRBV19 and TRBJ2-7, with a possible D match to TRBD2 (5 bases). Per germline, CDR1 LNHDA and CDR2 SQIVND (reference sequence). There are 11 residues in the CDR3. V lost 6 bases and J 5 bases, leaving 8 bases between the germline ends. As DNA, the CDR3 is TGTGCCAGTAGCCCGGGAAACGAGCAGTACTTC. Protein product: CASSPGNEQYF.

The rearrangement joins TRBV5-1 to TRBJ1-2; weak D call: TRBD1 (6 bases). This CDR3 region has 14 residues. With 7 bases removed from V and 8 bases from J, the gap between germline ends came to 21 bases. Per the germline V gene, CDR1 is SGHRS and CDR2 is YFSETQ. CDR3 in DNA: TGCGCCAGCGGATCAAAAGGGGGATCGGTCGGCTACACCTTC. Translated: CASGSKGGSVGYTF.

In DNA, the CDR3 is TGTGCCAGCAGTGAAACAGGGGGCCACGAGCAGTACTTC. This encodes CASSETGGHEQYF. The chain is built from TRBV2 and TRBJ2-7; 9 nucleotides align to TRBD1. The trim removed 2 bases at V and 5 bases at J, leaving 1 base unmatched. Germline V gives CDR1 SNHLY, CDR2 FYNNEI. CDR3 length: 13 residues.

The chain carries TRBV5-1 and TRBJ1-3, with D possibly matching TRBD1 (5 bases). Between the trimmed V and J ends, which lost 4 bases and 0 bases, there was a span of 14 bases. This CDR3 region has 16 residues. Germline loops: CDR1 SGHRS, CDR2 YFSETQ. The CDR3 nucleotides are TGCGCCAGCAGCCTGACAGAATCGAGCTCTGGAAACACCATATATTTT. It encodes CASSLTESSSGNTIYF.

This chain uses TRBV5-4 with TRBJ2-5, with D uncertain. Trimming left V 2 bases short and J 0 bases short, with 11 bases between. Per the germline V gene, CDR1 is SGHNT and CDR2 is YYREEE (reference sequence). The CDR3 has 15 amino acids. The CDR3 DNA reads TGTGCCAGCAGCTTACGCGATTGGTACCAAGAGACCCAGTACTTC. Translated, it gives CASSLRDWYQETQYF.

The chain has TRBV27 and TRBJ1-1; D is unresolved. The CDR3 has 15 residues. The V end lost 5 bases, the J end lost 0 bases, and 13 bases lay between the germline ends. CDR1 MNHEY and CDR2 SMNVEV come from the germline V gene (reference sequence). The chain's CDR3 is CASSLRVGLNTEAFF. The CDR3 nucleotides read TGTGCCAGCAGTCTTCGGGTTGGATTGAACACTGAAGCTTTCTTT.

This clone was recorded a few times. The rearrangement links TRBV9 to TRBJ1-6; D perhaps matches TRBD1 (6 bases). The CDR3 runs 14 residues. V was shortened by 3 bases and J by 6 bases, with 10 bases between the two germline ends. CDR1 and CDR2 from the germline V gene are SGDLS and YYNGEE. The CDR3 coding sequence is TGTGCCAGCAGCGATGGACAGTTTAATTCACCCCTCCACTTT. Protein product: CASSDGQFNSPLHF.

The chain carries TRBV27 and TRBJ1-2; TRBD1 is a possible D gene (5 bases). V lost 5 bases and J lost 5, with 15 bases in between. This CDR3 is built from 14 residues. CDR1 is MNHEY, CDR2 SMNVEV, per germline (reference sequence). CDR3 region: CASSQRGGGYGYTF. The CDR3 bases are TGTGCCAGCAGTCAGCGGGGCGGGGGGTATGGCTACACCTTC.

The chain's CDR3 is CASSQTGTSGPAEQYF. The CDR3 nucleotides are TGTGCCAGCAGCCAAACCGGGACTAGCGGGCCTGCAGAGCAGTACTTC. The rearrangement uses TRBV21-1 and TRBJ2-7; the table's TRBD2 call for D was not verified on the DNA. TRBV21-1 is tagged as a pseudogene. The CDR3 contains 16 residues.

The chain couples TRBV3-1 (or the pseudogene TRBV3-2) to TRBJ1-2, with 7 positions matching TRBD1. Germline CDR1 is LGHDT and CDR2 is YNNKEL (reference sequence). The V gene end was trimmed by 0 bases and the J gene end by 8 bases; junction bases not matched to a gene: 12. The CDR3 is made up of 16 amino acids. CDR3: CASSQDPRQGVQGYTF. DNA of the CDR3: TGTGCCAGCAGCCAAGATCCCAGACAGGGTGTGCAGGGCTACACCTTC.

V gene TRBV7-8 combines with J gene TRBJ1-2; the match to TRBD1 covers 7 bases. J was trimmed by 4 bases and V by 3 bases; bases with no gene match: 11. Germline lookup yields CDR1 SGHVS and CDR2 FQNEAQ. The CDR3 is 16 residues long. The CDR3 spells CASSFNTGAVTYGYTF. DNA of the CDR3: TGTGCCAGCAGCTTTAACACAGGGGCAGTCACCTATGGCTACACCTTC.

The rearrangement joins TRBV5-5 to TRBJ1-2; D unclear. The CDR3 totals 14 residues. CDR1 SGHKS and CDR2 YYEKEE come from the germline V gene (reference sequence). The V end lost 6 bases, the J end lost 1 base, and 13 bases lay between the germline ends. CDR3 amino acids: CASTPGYDNYGYTF. The CDR3 DNA sequence: TGTGCCAGCACCCCAGGATATGATAACTATGGCTACACCTTC. Filled out from reference TRBV5-5 and TRBJ1-2, the complete variable domain reads DAGVTQSPTHLIKTRGQQVTLRCSPISGHKSVSWYQQVLGQGPQFIFQYYEKEERGRGNFPDRFSARQFPNYSSELNVNALLLGDSALYLCASTPGYDNYGYTFGSGTRLTVV.

The chain joins TRBV7-2 to TRBJ2-7, with TRBD2 identical over 7 bases. CDR1 SGHTA and CDR2 FQGNSA come from the germline V gene. CDR3 length: 15 residues. V gave up 5 bases and J gave up 0 bases; unmatched junction bases: 7. In nucleotides, the CDR3 is TGTGCCAGCAGCATACAGCGGGGTAGCTCCTACGAGCAGTACTTC. Translation gives CASSIQRGSSYEQYF.

J is TRBJ2-7 and V is TRBV5-1, with TRBD2 identical over 8 bases. V shed 4 bases and J 2 bases; nucleotides not matched to a gene: 8. The germline V gene has CDR1 SGHRS and CDR2 YFSETQ. The CDR3 covers 15 residues. CDR3 DNA sequence: TGCGCCAGCAGCGTCACTAGCGGAGACCCCTACGAGCAGTACTTC. It specifies CASSVTSGDPYEQYF.

V and J are TRBV18 and TRBJ2-7; the D gene is possibly TRBD2 (6 bases). CDR3 size: 15 residues. The germline V gene encodes CDR1 KGHSH and CDR2 LQKENI. V was clipped by 1 base and J by 4 bases, with 14 bases between them. CDR3 sequence: CASSPRAGTQYEQYF. As DNA, the CDR3 is TGTGCCAGCTCACCACGGGCCGGGACTCAGTACGAGCAGTACTTC.